These 21 T cell receptor beta chains share one sample of origin, sequenced in a study of CD8 T cells in ankylosing spondylitis. Regarding the study as a whole: Several highly homologous variants made up a TCR beta motif, and this motif appeared characteristic of ankylosing spondylitis blood.

MiXCR, run by TCRdb on the 5' RACE reads, gives a single entry per CDR3 protein. The table shows 500,000 to 550,000 distinct CDR3 sequences, with roughly an eighth occurring only once. These receptors' targets are unknown. Sequenced material: blood, either unsorted or a sorted T cell fraction (not recorded which). Every receptor here comes from a male donor with ankylosing spondylitis.

The genes are TRBV7-9 and TRBJ2-1; weak D call: TRBD2 (6 bases). Germline CDR1 SEHNR, CDR2 FQNEAQ (reference sequence). The CDR3 extends over 15 amino acids. V lost 5 bases and J lost 5, with 16 bases in between. The CDR3 region is CASSPPGSGHNEQFF. CDR3 coding DNA: TGTGCCAGCAGCCCCCCGGGTAGCGGCCACAATGAGCAGTTCTTC.

The chain is built from TRBV2 and TRBJ1-5; D gene uncertain. Between the trimmed V and J ends, which lost 6 bases and 5 bases, there was a span of 11 bases. The germline V gene has CDR1 SNHLY and CDR2 FYNNEI. CDR3 length: 13 amino acids. The CDR3 protein is CASRVQLDQPQHF. The CDR3 coding sequence is TGTGCCAGCAGGGTACAGTTGGATCAGCCCCAGCATTTT.

This clonotype has more than one count but fewer than ten. The J gene is TRBJ2-7, the V gene TRBV20-1; TRBD2 aligns across 9 bases. The CDR3 covers 12 residues. The V gene end was trimmed by 8 bases and the J gene end by 4 bases; junction bases not matched to a gene: 6. Per the germline V gene, CDR1 is DFQATT and CDR2 is SNEGSKA (reference sequence). DNA for the CDR3: TGCAGTTTAGCGGGAGAAGGTTACGAGCAGTACTTC. It is translated as CSLAGEGYEQYF.

This clonotype was picked up a small number of times. V usage is TRBV20-1 and J usage is TRBJ2-1; D tentatively reads TRBD1 or TRBD2 (6 bases each). The CDR3 extends over 13 amino acids. CDR1 and CDR2 (germline): DFQATT, SNEGSKA (reference sequence). Trimming cost V 6 bases and J 5 bases, with 14 bases left between them. The CDR3 is CSALGRGHNEQFF. In DNA form, the CDR3 reads TGCAGTGCCCTTGGACGGGGGCACAATGAGCAGTTCTTC.

This clonotype was picked up a small number of times. The chain has TRBV13 and TRBJ2-7; possible D gene TRBD2, 5 bases. CDR3 length: 13 amino acids. Trimming left V 3 bases short and J 1 base short, with 7 bases between. CDR1 and CDR2 from the germline V gene are PRHDT and FYEKMQ (reference sequence). CDR3 region: CASSFQRSYEQYF. DNA for the CDR3: TGTGCCAGCAGCTTCCAGCGGTCCTACGAGCAGTACTTC.

The chain carries TRBV11-2 and TRBJ2-5, with 7 bases fitting TRBD1. V shed 1 base and J 5 bases; nucleotides not matched to a gene: 7. In germline, CDR1 is SGHAT, CDR2 FQNNGV. The CDR3 is 15 amino acids. In DNA, the CDR3 is TGTGCCAGCAGCTTAGGCGACAGGGATGACGAGACCCAGTACTTC. Translating it yields CASSLGDRDDETQYF.

For the CDR3, the DNA is TGTGCCAGCAGTTATGAGGAGGATACGCAGTATTTT. Amino acids: CASSYEEDTQYF. The rearrangement links TRBV13 to TRBJ2-3; D is ambiguous. The CDR3 has 12 residues. Per germline, CDR1 PRHDT and CDR2 FYEKMQ (reference sequence). Trimming left V 6 bases short and J 6 bases short, with 10 bases between.

This clonotype was recorded at least ten times. The rearrangement joins TRBV12-3 or TRBV12-4 to TRBJ2-3; 8 bases agree with TRBD2. Trimming took 6 bases from V and 1 from J; bases not matched to a gene: 6. This CDR3 spans 15 amino acids. The CDR3 loop reads CASSPSGGRTDTQYF. CDR3 in DNA: TGTGCCAGCAGCCCAAGCGGGGGACGCACAGATACGCAGTATTTT.

V usage is TRBV7-2 and J usage is TRBJ2-1, with 9 bases identical to TRBD2. The CDR3 totals 17 residues. V lost 5 bases and J lost 6; bases outside the gene matches: 14. Germline-derived CDR1 and CDR2 are SGHTA and FQGNSA. The CDR3: CASSPSRGGRAGNEQFF. The CDR3 region has the DNA TGTGCCAGCAGCCCCTCTCGTGGCGGGAGGGCCGGCAATGAGCAGTTCTTC.

V is TRBV2 and J is TRBJ1-1; D ambiguous. Trimming shortened V by 8 bases and J by 1 base, and 23 bases separated the two germline ends. Germline assignment: CDR1 SNHLY and CDR2 FYNNEI. CDR3 length equals 17 residues. This CDR3 reads CASGSIVSLAANTEAFF. The CDR3 region has the DNA TGTGCCAGCGGGTCCATAGTTAGTTTGGCAGCGAACACTGAAGCTTTCTTT.

This clonotype was seen a handful of times. The chain recombines TRBV25-1 with TRBJ2-1; D is possibly TRBD2 (6 bases). CDR3 size: 14 residues. CDR1 and CDR2 from the germline V gene are MGHDK and SYGVNS. V dropped 10 bases and J dropped 9 bases, with 22 bases sitting between them. The CDR3 DNA sequence: TGTGCCACCTCCCAGTGGGAGGACTCCGGTGAGCAGTTCTTC. Protein: CATSQWEDSGEQFF.

This clonotype has more than one count but fewer than ten. V usage is TRBV25-1 and J usage is TRBJ2-5, with D possibly TRBD2 on 6 matching bases. This CDR3 has 14 residues. Germline loops: CDR1 MGHDK, CDR2 SYGVNS. Trimming pared 7 bases from V and 5 bases from J, leaving 17 bases between. The CDR3 DNA is TGTGCCAGCACCACGCATGGGGGGAGGGAGACCCAGTACTTC. As protein: CASTTHGGRETQYF.

The sample holds a few counts of this clonotype. This rearrangement joins TRBV12-3 or TRBV12-4 to TRBJ2-1; TRBD1 matches at 9 bases. J was trimmed by 4 bases and V by 6 bases; bases with no gene match: 13. This CDR3 contains 17 residues. The DNA for the CDR3 is TGTGCCAGCAGCTTTGGGACAGGGAGTTTCGTGTACAATGAGCAGTTCTTC. Amino acid sequence: CASSFGTGSFVYNEQFF.

Only a few counts were recorded for this clonotype. The chain uses TRBV3-1 and TRBJ2-3, with 8 positions matching TRBD2. Trimming took 0 bases from V and 1 from J; bases not matched to a gene: 3. The CDR3 contains 16 residues. Per the germline V gene, CDR1 is LGHDT and CDR2 is YNNKEL (reference sequence). CDR3 residues: CASSQDETSGTDTQYF. Written as DNA, the CDR3 is TGTGCCAGCAGCCAAGATGAGACTAGCGGCACAGATACGCAGTATTTT.

This clonotype has just one count. V usage is TRBV20-1 and J usage is TRBJ2-2, with D unclear. The V gene's germline CDR1 is DFQATT and CDR2 SNEGSKA (reference sequence). CDR3 length: 14 residues. V was trimmed by 5 bases and J by 0 bases, leaving 10 bases between them. The CDR3 spells CSALRYTNTGELFF. DNA of the CDR3: TGCAGTGCTCTCAGATATACGAACACCGGGGAGCTGTTTTTT.

This clonotype was detected only a few times. This chain uses TRBV5-1 with TRBJ1-1, with 8 positions matching TRBD1. CDR3 length: 14 residues. Germline V gene data show CDR1 as SGHRS and CDR2 as YFSETQ. V lost 4 bases and J lost 5; bases outside the gene matches: 7. Here the CDR3 DNA reads TGCGCCAGCAGCCGGGGGACAGGACATACTGAAGCTTTCTTT. Its translation: CASSRGTGHTEAFF.

This clonotype was observed at least ten times. The chain couples TRBV4-2 to TRBJ1-1, with a tentative D call TRBD1 (5 bases). This CDR3 has 15 amino acids. Trimming took off 1 base at V and 5 bases at J, with 14 bases between the two ends. In germline, CDR1 is LGHNA, CDR2 YNFKEQ. The CDR3 DNA follows: TGTGCCAGCAGCCAAGGTCGGGGCACCGGGACTGAAGCTTTCTTT. Protein sequence: CASSQGRGTGTEAFF.

This chain links TRBV24-1 with TRBJ2-2; weak D call: TRBD2 (7 bases). Germline CDR1 is KGHDR and CDR2 is SFDVKD. Trimming removed 5 bases from V and 0 bases from J, with 15 bases in between. This CDR3 has 17 amino acids. The CDR3 DNA reads as TGTGCCACCAGTGCCAGGGGAGGGAGACCGAACACCGGGGAGCTGTTTTTT. Protein product: CATSARGGRPNTGELFF.

Only a few counts were recorded for this clonotype. The rearrangement joins TRBV11-2 to TRBJ2-7, with TRBD1 matching over 9 bases. Looked up from germline, CDR1 is SGHAT and CDR2 is FQNNGV. The CDR3 covers 15 residues. Losses at the gene ends were 5 bases for V and 6 bases for J; bases not matched to a gene: 11. CDR3 protein: CASSLSTGGSFEQYF. In DNA, the CDR3 is TGTGCCAGCAGCCTCTCGACAGGGGGTTCATTCGAGCAGTACTTC.

The chain uses TRBV7-2 and TRBJ2-5, with TRBD2 matching over 10 bases. The CDR3 covers 14 residues. CDR1 SGHTA and CDR2 FQGNSA come from the germline V gene. V lost 5 bases to trimming and J lost 5 bases; unmatched junction nucleotides: 5. The CDR3 is CASSILSGRETQYF. The CDR3 bases are TGTGCCAGCAGCATCCTTAGCGGGAGGGAGACCCAGTACTTC.

The chain links TRBV29-1 to TRBJ2-2; D unclear. Germline V CDR1 and CDR2: SQVTM, ANQGSEA. The CDR3 is 13 amino acids. Trimming left V 5 bases short and J 7 bases short, with 14 bases between. This CDR3 is CSVFDQTGGELFF. CDR3 bases: TGCAGCGTTTTTGACCAAACTGGCGGGGAGCTGTTTTTT.